The clone carrying this TCR beta chain was observed many times. Antigen: not known. This sample was taken from a study of spatial heterogeneity in lung cancer. V trimming: 6 bases; J trimming: 3 bases; junction bases outside the gene matches: 5. This CDR3 has 16 residues. The germline CDR1 and CDR2 sequences are SEHNR and FQNEAQ (reference sequence). Findings of the study overall: At tumor resection, ubiquitous expanded TCRs were detected in blood more often than later.

Time point of the sample: sample taken at primary tumor resection. In each case, whole RNA from tumor, nontumor lung or frozen PBMC was sequenced unsorted. Samples came from roughly 70 TRACERx patients with untreated early-stage lung cancer. A unique molecular identifier was attached to every TCR cDNA molecule. TCRdb redid the calling of the 5' RACE reads with MiXCR, one entry per CDR3 protein. The table has 20,000 to 25,000 distinct CDR3 sequences, 4.5% to 5% seen once. The genes are TRBV7-9 and TRBJ2-3; 14 nucleotides agree with TRBD2. The receptor was isolated from a male donor with early-stage non-small cell lung cancer. Sequences were derived from PBMCs, sampled at surgery. Written as DNA, the CDR3 is TGTGCCAGCAGTCCGGGACTAGCGGGAGAGACAGATACGCAGTATTTT. Residues: CASSPGLAGETDTQYF.